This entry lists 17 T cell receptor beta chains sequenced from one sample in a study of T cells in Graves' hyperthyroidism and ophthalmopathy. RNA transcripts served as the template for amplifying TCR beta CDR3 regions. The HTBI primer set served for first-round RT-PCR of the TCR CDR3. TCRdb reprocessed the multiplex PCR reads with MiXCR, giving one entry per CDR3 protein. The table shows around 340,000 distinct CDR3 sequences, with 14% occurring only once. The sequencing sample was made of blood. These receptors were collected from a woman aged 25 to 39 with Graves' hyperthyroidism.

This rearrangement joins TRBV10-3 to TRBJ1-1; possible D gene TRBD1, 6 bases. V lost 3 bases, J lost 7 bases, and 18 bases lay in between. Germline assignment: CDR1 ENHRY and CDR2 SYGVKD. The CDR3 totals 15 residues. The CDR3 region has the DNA TGTGCCATCAGTGAAATGTATGTACAGGGCGGTGAAGCTTTCTTT. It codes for CAISEMYVQGGEAFF.

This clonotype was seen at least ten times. The CDR3 sequence is CASRETEIYQLPYEQYF. For the CDR3, the DNA is TGTGCCAGCAGAGAGACAGAGATTTATCAATTACCCTACGAGCAGTACTTC. This chain uses TRBV6-1 with TRBJ2-7; tentative D call: TRBD1 (5 bases). From germline, CDR1 is MNHNS and CDR2 SASEGT. V gave up 6 bases and J gave up 2 bases, with 23 bases separating them. The length of the CDR3 is 17 residues.

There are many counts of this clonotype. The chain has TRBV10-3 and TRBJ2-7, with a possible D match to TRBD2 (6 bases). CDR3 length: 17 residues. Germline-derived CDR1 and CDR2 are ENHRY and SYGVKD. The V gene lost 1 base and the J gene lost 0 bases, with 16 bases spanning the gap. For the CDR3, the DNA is TGTGCCATCAGTGAGTTGGGTGGGGGGTCCGGCTCCTACGAGCAGTACTTC. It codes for CAISELGGGSGSYEQYF.

The CDR3 nucleotides read TGCAGTGCTGCCACGGGACAGGTTAATGAAAAACTGTTTTTT. Protein: CSAATGQVNEKLFF. The chain is built from TRBV20-1 and TRBJ1-4; 8 bases agree with TRBD1. Trimming removed 5 bases from V and 4 bases from J; junction bases left unmatched: 6. The CDR3 contains 14 residues. From germline, CDR1 is DFQATT and CDR2 SNEGSKA (reference sequence).

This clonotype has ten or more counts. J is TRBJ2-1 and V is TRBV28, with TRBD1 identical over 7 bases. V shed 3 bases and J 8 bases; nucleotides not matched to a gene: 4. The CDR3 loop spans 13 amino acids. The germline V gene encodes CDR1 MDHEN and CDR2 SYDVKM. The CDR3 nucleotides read TGTGCCAGCAGTTTTGAGGGGGCCTATGAGCAGTTCTTC. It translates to CASSFEGAYEQFF.

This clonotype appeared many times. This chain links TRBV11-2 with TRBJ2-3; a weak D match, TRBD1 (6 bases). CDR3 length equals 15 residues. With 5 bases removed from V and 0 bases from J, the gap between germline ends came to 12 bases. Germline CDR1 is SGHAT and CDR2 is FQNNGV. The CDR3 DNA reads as TGTGCCAGCAGCGACAGGAGAGCTAGCACAGATACGCAGTATTTT. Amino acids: CASSDRRASTDTQYF.

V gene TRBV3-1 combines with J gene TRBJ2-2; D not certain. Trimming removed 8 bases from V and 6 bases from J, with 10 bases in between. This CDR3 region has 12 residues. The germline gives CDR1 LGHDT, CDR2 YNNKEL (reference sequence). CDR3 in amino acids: CASEMVAGELFF. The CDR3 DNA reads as TGTGCCAGCGAGATGGTAGCCGGGGAGCTGTTTTTT.

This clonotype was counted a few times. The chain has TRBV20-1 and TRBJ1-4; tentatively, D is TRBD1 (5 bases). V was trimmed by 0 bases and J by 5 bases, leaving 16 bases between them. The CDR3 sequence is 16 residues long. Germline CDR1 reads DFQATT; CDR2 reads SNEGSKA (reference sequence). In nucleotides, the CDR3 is TGCAGTGCTAGAGATCCCCAAGGGGTCTGGAATGAAAAACTGTTTTTT. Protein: CSARDPQGVWNEKLFF.

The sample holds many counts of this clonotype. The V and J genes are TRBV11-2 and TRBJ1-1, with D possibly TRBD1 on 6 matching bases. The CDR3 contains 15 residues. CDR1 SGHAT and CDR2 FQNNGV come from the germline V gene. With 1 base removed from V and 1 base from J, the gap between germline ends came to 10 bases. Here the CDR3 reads CASSLGGGKNTEAFF. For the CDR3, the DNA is TGTGCCAGCAGCTTAGGAGGGGGGAAGAACACTGAAGCTTTCTTT.

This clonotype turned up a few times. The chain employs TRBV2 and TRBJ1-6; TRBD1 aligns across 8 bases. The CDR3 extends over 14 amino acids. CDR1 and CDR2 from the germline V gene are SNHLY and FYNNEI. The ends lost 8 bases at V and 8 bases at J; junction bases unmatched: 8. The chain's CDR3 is CASLRQGTDSPLHF. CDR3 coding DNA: TGTGCCAGCTTAAGACAGGGGACAGATTCACCCCTCCACTTT.

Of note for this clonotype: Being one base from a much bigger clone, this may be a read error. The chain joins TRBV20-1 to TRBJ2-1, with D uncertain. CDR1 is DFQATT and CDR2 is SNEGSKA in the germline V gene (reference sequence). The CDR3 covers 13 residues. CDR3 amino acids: CSATRVTYNERFF. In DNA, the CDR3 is TGCAGTGCTACAAGGGTCACCTACAATGAGCGGTTCTTC.

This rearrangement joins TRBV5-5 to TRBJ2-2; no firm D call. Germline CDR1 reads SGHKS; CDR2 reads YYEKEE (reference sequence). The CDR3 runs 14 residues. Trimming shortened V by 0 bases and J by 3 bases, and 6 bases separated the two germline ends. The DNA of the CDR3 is TGTGCCAGCAGCTTGGGTGTGGACACCGGGGAGCTGTTTTTT. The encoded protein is CASSLGVDTGELFF.

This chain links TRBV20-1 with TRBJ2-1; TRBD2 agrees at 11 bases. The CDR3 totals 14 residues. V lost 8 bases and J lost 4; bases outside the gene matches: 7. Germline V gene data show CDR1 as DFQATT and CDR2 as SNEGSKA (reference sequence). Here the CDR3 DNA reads TGCAGTATCCCTCTAGCGGGGGGTTACAATGAGCAGTTCTTC. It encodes CSIPLAGGYNEQFF.

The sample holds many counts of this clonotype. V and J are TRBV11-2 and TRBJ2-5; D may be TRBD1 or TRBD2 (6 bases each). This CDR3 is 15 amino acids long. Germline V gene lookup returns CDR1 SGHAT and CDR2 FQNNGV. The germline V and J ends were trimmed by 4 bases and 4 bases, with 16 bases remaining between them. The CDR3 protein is CASSSPGRGRETQYF. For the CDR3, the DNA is TGTGCCAGCAGCTCTCCGGGACGGGGGCGAGAGACCCAGTACTTC.

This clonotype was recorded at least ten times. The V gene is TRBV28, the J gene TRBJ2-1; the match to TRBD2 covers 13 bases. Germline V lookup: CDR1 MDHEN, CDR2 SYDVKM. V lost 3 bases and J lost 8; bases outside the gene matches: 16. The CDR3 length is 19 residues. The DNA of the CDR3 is TGTGCCAGCAGTTTTTCGGGGACTAGCGGGAACTCGGCGATGTATGAGCAGTTCTTC. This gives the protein CASSFSGTSGNSAMYEQFF.

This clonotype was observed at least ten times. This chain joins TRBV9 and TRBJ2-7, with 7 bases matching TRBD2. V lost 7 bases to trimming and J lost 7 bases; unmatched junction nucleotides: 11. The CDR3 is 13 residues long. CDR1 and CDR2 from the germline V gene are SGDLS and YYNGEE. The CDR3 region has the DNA TGTGCCAGCGGGATAGCGGGCTCGGAGGAGCAGTACTTC. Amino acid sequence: CASGIAGSEEQYF.

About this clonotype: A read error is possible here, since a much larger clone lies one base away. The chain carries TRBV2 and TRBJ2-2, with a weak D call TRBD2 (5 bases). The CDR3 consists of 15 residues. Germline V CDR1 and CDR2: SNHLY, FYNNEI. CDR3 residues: CASMGSPAVTGELLF. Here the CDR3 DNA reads TGTGCCAGCATGGGGTCTCCCGCGGTAACCGGGGAGCTGCTTTTT.